This TCR beta chain is drawn from a study of beta chain features in type 1 diabetes. Study-level information: Cell yields, gender and age were comparable in patients and healthy donors. Study-wide findings and caveats: Cells expressing TCR highly could be over-represented by cDNA sequencing. The study notes PCR might favor shorter templates equally in patients and controls. In all four CD4+ subsets, TCRB CDR3 length was significantly, moderately reduced in type 1 diabetes.

The study reverse transcribed the entire isolated RNA, so it sequenced expressed TCRB transcripts. Method: immunoSEQ multiplex PCR; TCRdb's copy keeps in-frame clones and lacks some. This table has some 660,000 clones, over 12% appearing once. The length of the CDR3 is 14 residues. J gave up 4 bases and V 7 bases, and 5 bases lay outside the gene matches. The V gene's germline CDR1 is SGHTA and CDR2 FQGNSA. Each of the CD4+ naive, central memory, regulatory and stem cell-like memory populations was sorted via CD45RO/CCR7/CD25/CD127/CD95/CD27. With regard to this clone: Its antigen is undetermined.

Input material: naive CD4+ T cells from blood. The origin of this receptor is a man aged 18-30 years with type 1 diabetes. The chain is built from TRBV7-2 and TRBJ1-1; 11 nucleotides match TRBD1. The CDR3 DNA reads TGTGCCAGCATCCGGACAGGGGGCGGCACTGAAGCTTTCTTT. Translated, it gives CASIRTGGGTEAFF. Full variable domain (outside the CDR3, taken from reference TRBV7-2 and TRBJ1-1): GAGVSQSPSNKVTEKGKDVELRCDPISGHTALYWYRQSLGQGLEFLIYFQGNSAPDKSGLPSDRFSAERTGGSVSTLTIQRTQQEDSAVYLCASIRTGGGTEAFFGQGTRLTVV.